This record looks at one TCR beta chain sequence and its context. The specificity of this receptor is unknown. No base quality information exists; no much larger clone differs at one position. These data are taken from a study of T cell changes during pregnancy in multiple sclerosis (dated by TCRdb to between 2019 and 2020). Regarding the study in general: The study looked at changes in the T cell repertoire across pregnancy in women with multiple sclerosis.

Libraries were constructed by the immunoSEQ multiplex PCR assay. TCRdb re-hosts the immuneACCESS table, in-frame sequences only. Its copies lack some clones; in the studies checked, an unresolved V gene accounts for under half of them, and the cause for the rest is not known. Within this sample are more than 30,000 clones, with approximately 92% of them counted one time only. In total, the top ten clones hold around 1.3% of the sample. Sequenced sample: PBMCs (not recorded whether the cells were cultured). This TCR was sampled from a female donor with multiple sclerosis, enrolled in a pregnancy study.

The CDR3 protein: CASSQDSKSSGRGSYNEQFF. The DNA sequence follows: TGCGCCAGCAGCCAAGATTCGAAGTCCAGCGGGAGGGGATCCTACAATGAGCAGTTCTTC. The chain links TRBV4-1 with TRBJ2-1; TRBD2 matches 10 bases in the middle. The CDR3 numbers 20 residues from cysteine through phenylalanine. Only CDR3 DNA is held: 60 bases, read in frame from base 1. CDR1 and CDR2, per the germline V gene, are MGHRA and YSYEKL. Here V drops 0 bases and J drops 1 base, and the junction holds 12 bases not matched to any gene.